These 12 T cell receptor beta chains came from one sample sequenced in a study of human T cells and chemical hapten exposure (dated by TCRdb to 2020 to 2023). The method behind the library was RACE. The sequencer listed for this sample is NextSeq 500. Using fastp at Q25 and MiXCR, TCRdb reprocessed the public reads and kept productive beta chains. One record per CDR3 amino acid sequence lists the most common genes and DNA. The sample table shows approximately 400,000 distinct CDR3 sequences, and roughly 4.8% are seen once. Together, the top ten hold approximately 2.1% of the sample. The meaning of the sample's time point label: patch test 1, 2 weeks after DPC sensitization. In the paper's terms, the treatment or condition label means: therapeutic diphenylcyclopropenone sensitization with weekly scalp DPC. The starting material was whole blood, obtained in connection with sensitization to the hapten diphenylcyclopropenone (DPC). These receptors all stem from a woman in her fifties or sixties with alopecia areata. Some clones in this sample may be carry-over from other donors' samples.

This clonotype was seen many times. The chain joins TRBV12-3 or TRBV12-4 to TRBJ2-1; D gene uncertain. The CDR3 covers 15 residues. The V end was cut by 3 bases, the J end by 2 bases, with 11 bases between. CDR3 protein: CASSFQSFPYNEQFF. The CDR3 bases are TGTGCCAGCAGTTTCCAAAGCTTTCCCTACAATGAGCAGTTCTTC.

Many counts were recorded for this clonotype. The rearrangement joins TRBV7-2 to TRBJ2-5; 7 bases are a match to TRBD1. With 3 bases clipped from V and 2 bases from J, the junction kept 6 bases outside the gene matches. The CDR3 extends over 15 amino acids. CDR1 and CDR2 from the germline V gene are SGHTA and FQGNSA. The CDR3 region is CASSFTGTEQETQYF. CDR3 nucleotides: TGTGCCAGCAGCTTCACCGGGACAGAGCAAGAGACCCAGTACTTC.

In this sample, this clonotype turned up many times. The V and J genes are TRBV14 and TRBJ1-2; no firm D call. The length of the CDR3 is 13 residues. Per germline, CDR1 SGHDN and CDR2 FVKESK. V lost 5 bases to trimming and J lost 4 bases, with 11 bases between them. CDR3 DNA: TGTGCCAGCAGCATGACATCTTTCTATGGCTACACCTTC. It specifies CASSMTSFYGYTF.

This clonotype was detected many times. The V gene is TRBV6-5, the J gene TRBJ2-3; no reliable D call. Trimming left V 6 bases short and J 4 bases short, with 20 bases between. Germline V CDR1 and CDR2: MNHEY, SVGAGI. This CDR3 has 16 residues. In nucleotides, the CDR3 is TGTGCCAGCAGCCCCACGCAGCCGGGCCGTCCAGATACGCAGTATTTT. Protein: CASSPTQPGRPDTQYF.

The chain combines TRBV2 with TRBJ2-7, with D unresolved. CDR1 is SNHLY and CDR2 is FYNNEI in the germline V gene. This CDR3 has 15 residues. Trimming removed 2 bases from V and 1 base from J, with 12 bases in between. The CDR3 nucleotides are TGTGCCAGCAGTGAAACGAGGCTCGGTTCCTACGAGCAGTACTTC. It is translated as CASSETRLGSYEQYF. The whole variable domain, remainder taken from reference TRBV2 and TRBJ2-7, is EPEVTQTPSHQVTQMGQEVILRCVPISNHLYFYWYRQILGQKVEFLVSFYNNEISEKSEIFDDQFSVERPDGSNFTLKIRSTKLEDSAMYFCASSETRLGSYEQYFGPGTRLTVT.

The sample holds many counts of this clonotype. The CDR3 nucleotides are TGTGCCAGCAGTTTAGCCGGGAGAAGTACCGGGGAGCTGTTTTTT. This encodes CASSLAGRSTGELFF. This chain joins TRBV28 and TRBJ2-2, with D possibly TRBD2 on 6 matching bases. Germline-derived CDR1 and CDR2 are MDHEN and SYDVKM. Trimming removed 2 bases from V and 5 bases from J, with 12 bases in between. This CDR3 region has 15 residues.

This clonotype was counted ten times or more. V is TRBV5-1 and J is TRBJ1-1, with 8 bases lining up with TRBD1. Trimming at V came to 8 bases and at J to 0 bases, leaving 6 bases not matched to a gene. CDR3 length: 14 amino acids. Germline V gene lookup returns CDR1 SGHRS and CDR2 YFSETQ. The CDR3 region has the DNA TGCGCCAGTACAGGGGGGACGCTGAACACTGAAGCTTTCTTT. Protein product: CASTGGTLNTEAFF. The full variable domain, its missing parts supplied by reference TRBV5-1 and TRBJ1-1, is KAGVTQTPRYLIKTRGQQVTLSCSPISGHRSVSWYQQTPGQGLQFLFEYFSETQRNKGNFPGRFSGRQFSNSRSEMNVSTLELGDSALYLCASTGGTLNTEAFFGQGTRLTVV.

Only a few counts were recorded for this clonotype. V and J are TRBV29-1 and TRBJ2-7; D possibly corresponds to TRBD2 (6 bases). Deletions cut 4 bases from V and 0 bases from J, with 10 bases between. The CDR3 sequence is 13 residues long. Germline lookup yields CDR1 SQVTM and CDR2 ANQGSEA. CDR3 DNA: TGCAGCGTTGGTGGGGGGTTCTCCTACGAGCAGTACTTC. It yields the protein CSVGGGFSYEQYF.

CDR3 DNA sequence: TGCGCCAGCAGCACGGACGGGGATTACGAGCAGTACTTC. Translating gives CASSTDGDYEQYF. The chain is built from TRBV5-1 and TRBJ2-7; the D gene is possibly TRBD2 (5 bases). Germline V gene sequence: CDR1 SGHRS, CDR2 YFSETQ. Trimming removed 4 bases from V and 4 bases from J, with 12 bases in between. The CDR3 length is 13 residues.

This clonotype was seen repeatedly, ten times or more. V and J are TRBV7-6 and TRBJ2-3; 10 bases line up with TRBD2. Germline CDR1 is SGHVS and CDR2 is FNYEAQ. V was clipped by 3 bases and J by 3 bases; unmatched bases: 6. The CDR3 has 16 amino acids. The CDR3 loop is CASSLEGSGGTDTQYF. CDR3 DNA: TGTGCCAGCAGCTTGGAGGGTAGCGGGGGGACAGATACGCAGTATTTT.

The chain carries TRBV7-2 and TRBJ1-1; D not resolved. V dropped 2 bases and J dropped 4 bases, with 11 bases sitting between them. Germline values: CDR1 SGHTA, CDR2 FQGNSA. The CDR3 is 14 residues long. The CDR3 protein is CASSLNEQFTEAFF. DNA of the CDR3: TGTGCCAGCAGCTTAAACGAGCAGTTCACTGAAGCTTTCTTT.

CDR3 loop: CASSYRDDNSPLHF. As DNA, the CDR3 is TGTGCCAGCAGTTACCGGGACGATAATTCACCCCTCCACTTT. The V call is TRBV6-5, the J call TRBJ1-6; maybe TRBD1 (5 bases). CDR3 length equals 14 residues. The germline gives CDR1 MNHEY, CDR2 SVGAGI. Trimming left V 2 bases short and J 5 bases short, with 7 bases between.